Presented here are 22 T cell receptor beta chains from one specimen sequenced in a study of T cell responses to AZD1222 COVID-19 vaccine. Measured with immunoSEQ multiplex PCR; TCRdb has only the in-frame clones, and not every one. The repertoire shows about 140,000 clones; the top ten hold roughly 2%. Sequenced material: peripheral blood. The receptors originated from an adult in good health.

The CDR3: CASRDGLVGTQYF. CDR3 nucleotide sequence: TGCGCCAGCAGAGACGGACTAGTCGGTACGCAGTATTTT. The rearrangement links TRBV10-2 to TRBJ2-3, with 7 bases that match TRBD2. The germline V gene has CDR1 WSHSY and CDR2 SAAADI. The CDR3 has 13 residues. The V segment lost 6 bases and the J segment 8 bases; nucleotides outside the gene matches: 8.

The chain couples TRBV4-1 to TRBJ1-1, with D perhaps TRBD1 (6 bases). In germline, CDR1 is MGHRA, CDR2 YSYEKL. Trimming removed 3 bases from V and 4 bases from J, with 15 bases in between. This CDR3 is built from 15 residues. The CDR3 region is CASSHRDGTSTEAFF. For the CDR3, the DNA is TGCGCCAGCAGCCACCGGGACGGGACATCCACTGAAGCTTTCTTT.

V and J are TRBV30 and TRBJ2-5; 8 positions agree with TRBD2. Germline loops: CDR1 GTSNPN, CDR2 SVGIG (reference sequence). CDR3 length equals 17 residues. The V segment lost 2 bases and the J segment 4 bases; nucleotides outside the gene matches: 15. In DNA form, the CDR3 reads TGTGCCTGGAGTAAGAATCCCTCCTTCGGGGGGGGAGAGACCCAGTACTTC. Its translation: CAWSKNPSFGGGETQYF.

The rearrangement joins TRBV7-8 to TRBJ2-2, with 7 nucleotides matching TRBD1. The germline V gene has CDR1 SGHVS and CDR2 FQNEAQ. With 6 bases clipped from V and 0 bases from J, the junction kept 7 bases outside the gene matches. The CDR3 is 16 residues long. CDR3 loop: CASSITGAPNTGELFF. The CDR3 region has the DNA TGTGCCAGCAGTATCACAGGGGCACCGAACACCGGGGAGCTGTTTTTT.

As DNA, the CDR3 is TGTGCCAGCAGCGACGGAGCAAGGAACGTCTATGGCTACACCTTC. Its protein product is CASSDGARNVYGYTF. The rearrangement links TRBV9 to TRBJ1-2; D not certain. This CDR3 contains 15 residues. V was trimmed by 3 bases and J by 4 bases, leaving 16 bases between them. Germline CDR1 and CDR2: SGDLS and YYNGEE.

This rearrangement joins TRBV6-1 to TRBJ2-7; 9 nucleotides line up with TRBD1. Per the germline V gene, CDR1 is MNHNS and CDR2 is SASEGT. The CDR3 runs to 15 residues. Trimming at V came to 2 bases and at J to 0 bases, leaving 2 bases not matched to a gene. CDR3 in amino acids: CASSEWTGASYEQYF. The CDR3 DNA sequence: TGTGCCAGCAGTGAATGGACAGGGGCCTCCTACGAGCAGTACTTC.

The chain joins TRBV28 to TRBJ1-1; D not resolved. V was pared by 2 bases and J by 7 bases, with 11 bases between. The CDR3 is made up of 13 amino acids. Per the germline V gene, CDR1 is MDHEN and CDR2 is SYDVKM. The CDR3 region has the DNA TGTGCCAGCAGTTTAGGGCAGATCTATGAAGCTTTCTTT. It encodes CASSLGQIYEAFF.

The chain couples TRBV6-5 to TRBJ2-4; D uncertain. This CDR3 has 11 residues. Per the germline V gene, CDR1 is MNHEY and CDR2 is SVGAGI. Between the trimmed V and J ends, which lost 2 bases and 15 bases, there was a span of 11 bases. The CDR3 loop is CASSYNQLVYF. As DNA, the CDR3 is TGTGCCAGCAGTTACAACCAGTTGGTGTACTTC.

The V gene is TRBV10-3, the J gene TRBJ1-2, with D maybe TRBD1 (5 bases). Germline V gives CDR1 ENHRY, CDR2 SYGVKD. The V end lost 4 bases, the J end lost 12 bases, and 24 bases lay between the germline ends. This CDR3 has 15 amino acids. The CDR3 protein is CAISALGRELGGNTF. For the CDR3, the DNA is TGTGCCATCAGTGCTTTGGGACGGGAACTCGGCGGCAACACCTTC.

The V gene is TRBV3-1 (or the pseudogene TRBV3-2), the J gene TRBJ2-4; no reliable D call. Trimming took 2 bases from V and 1 from J, leaving 12 bases between them. Germline values: CDR1 LGHDT, CDR2 YNNKEL (reference sequence). This CDR3 comprises 16 residues. The CDR3 coding sequence is TGTGCCAGCAGCCAACCTCGGTGGGTGGCCAAAAACATTCAGTACTTC. Its translation is CASSQPRWVAKNIQYF.

The CDR3 region has the DNA TGCGCCAGCAGCCAAGAAGGGAGGCCCAGGGACACTGAAGCTTTCTTT. Residues: CASSQEGRPRDTEAFF. The rearrangement joins TRBV4-1 to TRBJ1-1; maybe TRBD1 (5 bases). The germline V gene has CDR1 MGHRA and CDR2 YSYEKL. Trimming removed 0 bases at V and 3 bases at J, with 14 bases between. The CDR3 runs to 16 residues.

The chain has TRBV28 and TRBJ2-7, with TRBD1 matching over 9 bases. Germline CDR1 is MDHEN and CDR2 is SYDVKM. With V trimmed by 1 base and J by 2 bases, 6 bases remained unmatched. The CDR3 covers 16 residues. CDR3 sequence (DNA): TGTGCCAGCAGTTTATACCCCGGGACAGGGCCCTACGAGCAGTACTTC. It specifies CASSLYPGTGPYEQYF.

The rearrangement uses TRBV5-6 and TRBJ2-1, with D perhaps given as TRBD1 or TRBD2 (5 bases each). Germline CDR1 SGHDT, CDR2 YYEEEE. V dropped 4 bases and J dropped 7 bases, with 12 bases sitting between them. The CDR3 contains 13 residues. The CDR3 loop reads CASSPGWGNEQFF. CDR3 in DNA: TGTGCCAGCAGCCCGGGGTGGGGGAATGAGCAGTTCTTC.

The genes are TRBV20-1 and TRBJ2-1, with 9 bases identical to TRBD2. CDR1 DFQATT and CDR2 SNEGSKA come from the germline V gene (reference sequence). With 3 bases clipped from V and 7 bases from J, the junction kept 10 bases outside the gene matches. The CDR3 loop spans 15 amino acids. CDR3: CSASPLAGEVNEQFF. The CDR3 coding sequence is TGCAGTGCTAGTCCCTTAGCGGGGGAAGTGAATGAGCAGTTCTTC.

The CDR3 sequence: CASSSLGNTGELFF. CDR3 DNA: TGCGCCAGCAGCTCCCTTGGTAACACCGGGGAGCTGTTTTTT. The V gene is TRBV5-1, the J gene TRBJ2-2, with no clear D. V lost 3 bases and J lost 2, with 8 bases in between. Germline lookup yields CDR1 SGHRS and CDR2 YFSETQ. The CDR3 runs 14 residues.

J is TRBJ1-1 and V is TRBV6-1; D gene unclear. V was cut by 1 base and J by 5 bases, with 11 bases left in between. The CDR3 spans 14 residues. CDR1 and CDR2 (germline): MNHNS, SASEGT. CDR3 region: CASSEGVWRTEAFF. CDR3 DNA: TGTGCCAGCAGTGAAGGCGTGTGGAGAACTGAAGCTTTCTTT.

The V call is TRBV23-1, the J call TRBJ2-2; the match to TRBD2 covers 14 bases. TRBV23-1 is flagged as an ORF with uncertain function. The CDR3 is 17 residues long. After removal of 7 bases from V and 6 bases from J, the junction contained 10 bases not matched to a gene. The chain's CDR3 is CASTWTSGGTEAGELFF. The CDR3 coding sequence is TGCGCCAGCACCTGGACTAGCGGGGGGACGGAAGCCGGGGAGCTGTTTTTT.

V and J are TRBV29-1 and TRBJ2-1; a possible D gene is TRBD1 (5 bases). Trimming took off 7 bases at V and 3 bases at J, with 10 bases between the two ends. The CDR3 is 12 amino acids. Germline lookup yields CDR1 SQVTM and CDR2 ANQGSEA. The CDR3 protein is CSAIDSYNEQFF. The CDR3 nucleotides read TGCAGCGCGATAGACAGCTACAATGAGCAGTTCTTC.

The rearrangement uses TRBV19 and TRBJ1-5; D gene unclear. Germline V gene lookup returns CDR1 LNHDA and CDR2 SQIVND (reference sequence). The CDR3 length is 14 residues. V was cut by 3 bases and J by 1 base, with 7 bases left in between. The CDR3 region is CASSINRSNQPQHF. The CDR3 nucleotides read TGTGCCAGTAGTATCAACAGAAGCAATCAGCCCCAGCATTTT.

The V gene is TRBV6-2 or TRBV6-3, the J gene TRBJ1-1, with D unresolved. Trimming removed 2 bases from V and 4 bases from J, with 11 bases in between. Germline V gene sequence: CDR1 MNHEY, CDR2 SVGEGT. This CDR3 region has 14 residues. The CDR3, as DNA: TGTGCCAGCAGTTACGAGGCGTTCTCCACTGAAGCTTTCTTT. It codes for CASSYEAFSTEAFF.

The chain carries TRBV19 and TRBJ1-5, with no clear D. Germline V gives CDR1 LNHDA, CDR2 SQIVND (reference sequence). The CDR3 is made up of 15 amino acids. The germline V and J ends were trimmed by 0 bases and 1 base, with 7 bases remaining between them. CDR3 region: CASSIDRRSNQPQHF. The CDR3 coding sequence is TGTGCCAGTAGTATAGACAGACGGAGCAATCAGCCCCAGCATTTT.

The gene calls are TRBV9 and TRBJ2-1; D is undetermined. The V gene's germline CDR1 is SGDLS and CDR2 YYNGEE. The length of the CDR3 is 15 residues. V shed 0 bases and J shed 2 bases, with 9 bases lying between them. The CDR3 DNA follows: TGTGCCAGCAGCGTAGGTTGGCGGACCTACAATGAGCAGTTCTTC. Translated: CASSVGWRTYNEQFF.